This TCR beta chain was retrieved from a study of blood T cell repertoires in COVID-19. Study-wide context: Samples came from the United States, Italy and Spain, spanning acute and convalescent COVID-19. Sources were T cells, B-cell-depleted T cells, or PBMCs; the material itself was cDNA or gDNA.

V was shortened by 0 bases and J by 5 bases, with 5 bases between the two germline ends. There are 13 residues in the CDR3. The V gene's germline CDR1 is LGHNA and CDR2 YSLEER. In the original analysis: Estimation of nucleated cell counts was performed using reference gene primer amplification. The repertoire was sequenced with immunoSEQ multiplex PCR; TCRdb's copy has only in-frame clones and lacks some. V and J calls and clone size are those listed in that table; D and trimming were worked out from the DNA. This sample has about 19,000 clones; over 75% occur once, and the top ten carry less than 70%.

V gene TRBV4-3 combines with J gene TRBJ1-5; D perhaps matches TRBD1 (5 bases). The sequence was collected from a man of 80 years or more with acute or convalescent COVID-19. Sequenced material: peripheral blood. In nucleotides, the CDR3 is TGCGCCAGCAGCCAAGAAGGGGATCAGCCCCAGCATTTT. It translates to CASSQEGDQPQHF.